This record concerns one T cell receptor (beta chain) sequence. Its antigen is currently unknown. Random-hexamer reverse transcription was applied to about 0.45 to 1 ug RNA. Across 54 Vbeta and 13 Jbeta, TCR beta CDR3 was amplified with immunoSEQ multiplex PCR. TCRdb reprocessed the immunoSEQ multiplex PCR reads via MiXCR and lists one record per CDR3 protein. Here the sample spans 80,000 or so distinct CDR3 sequences, around 94% being singletons. The study sequenced TCR beta in blood CD8+ and CD4+ T cells. CD8+ and CD4+ T cells were negatively isolated; TEMRA cells were FACS-enriched. This specimen belongs to a study of CD8 T cells in Susac syndrome. Study-level findings and limits: Acknowledgment was made by the study that its TCR sequencing and HLA analysis involved a relatively small number of individuals.

CDR3 size: 14 residues. The V end lost 0 bases, the J end lost 8 bases, and 14 bases lay between the germline ends. CDR1 is SGDLS and CDR2 is YYNGEE in the germline V gene. This TCR was sampled from a human donor in good health. The source material was CD8+ T cells from PBMCs. This rearrangement joins TRBV9 to TRBJ1-1; unclear D gene. For the CDR3, the DNA is TGTGCCAGCAGCGTAGATTATGGTGGAGTCGAAGCTTTCTTT. This encodes CASSVDYGGVEAFF. Complete variable domain (other parts from reference TRBV9 and TRBJ1-1): DSGVTQTPKHLITATGQRVTLRCSPRSGDLSVYWYQQSLDQGLQFLIQYYNGEERAKGNILERFSAQQFPDLHSELNLSSLELGDSALYFCASSVDYGGVEAFFGQGTRLTVV.